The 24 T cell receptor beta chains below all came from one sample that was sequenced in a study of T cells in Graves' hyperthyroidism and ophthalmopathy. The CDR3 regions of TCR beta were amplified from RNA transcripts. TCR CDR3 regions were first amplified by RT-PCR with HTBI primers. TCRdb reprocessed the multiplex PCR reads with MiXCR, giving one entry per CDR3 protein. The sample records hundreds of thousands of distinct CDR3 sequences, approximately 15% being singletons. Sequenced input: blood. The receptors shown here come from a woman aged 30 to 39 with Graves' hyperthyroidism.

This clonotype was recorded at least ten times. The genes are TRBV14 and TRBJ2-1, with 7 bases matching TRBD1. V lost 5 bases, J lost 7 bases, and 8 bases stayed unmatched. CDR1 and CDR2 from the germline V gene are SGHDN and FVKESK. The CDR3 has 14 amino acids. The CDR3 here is CASSADRAANEQFF. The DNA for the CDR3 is TGTGCCAGCAGCGCCGACAGGGCTGCGAATGAGCAGTTCTTC. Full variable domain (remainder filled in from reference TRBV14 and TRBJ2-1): EAGVTQFPSHSVIEKGQTVTLRCDPISGHDNLYWYRRVMGKEIKFLLHFVKESKQDESGMPNNRFLAERTGGTYSTLKVQPAELEDSGVYFCASSADRAANEQFFGPGTRLTVL.

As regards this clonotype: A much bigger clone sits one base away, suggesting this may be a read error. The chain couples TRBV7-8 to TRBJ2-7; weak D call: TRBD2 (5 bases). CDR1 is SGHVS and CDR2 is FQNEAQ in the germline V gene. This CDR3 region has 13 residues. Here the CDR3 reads CVSSSDFNNEQYF. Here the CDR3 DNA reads TGTGTCAGCAGCTCGGACTTCAATAACGAGCAGTACTTC.

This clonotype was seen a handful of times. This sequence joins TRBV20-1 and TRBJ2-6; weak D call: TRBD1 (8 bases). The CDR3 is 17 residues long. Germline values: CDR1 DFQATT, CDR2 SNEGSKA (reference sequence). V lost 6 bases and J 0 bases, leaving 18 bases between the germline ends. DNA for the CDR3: TGCAGTGCCGAGGGAGGGACAGGCAGCTCTGGGGCCAACGTCCTGACTTTC. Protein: CSAEGGTGSSGANVLTF.

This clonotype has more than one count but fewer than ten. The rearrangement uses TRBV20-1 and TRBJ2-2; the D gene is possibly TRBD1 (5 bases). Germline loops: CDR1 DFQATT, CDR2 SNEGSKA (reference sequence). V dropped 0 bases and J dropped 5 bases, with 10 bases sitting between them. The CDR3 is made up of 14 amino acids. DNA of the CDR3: TGCAGTGCTAGAGATGCCCAGGGAACCGGGGAGCTGTTTTTT. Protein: CSARDAQGTGELFF.

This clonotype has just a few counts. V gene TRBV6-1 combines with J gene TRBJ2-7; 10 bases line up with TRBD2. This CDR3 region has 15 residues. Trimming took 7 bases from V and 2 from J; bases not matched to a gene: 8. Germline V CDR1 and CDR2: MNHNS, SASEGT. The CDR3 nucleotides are TGTGCCAGCACCCGGGGGACTAGCGCCACCTACGAGCAGTACTTC. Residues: CASTRGTSATYEQYF.

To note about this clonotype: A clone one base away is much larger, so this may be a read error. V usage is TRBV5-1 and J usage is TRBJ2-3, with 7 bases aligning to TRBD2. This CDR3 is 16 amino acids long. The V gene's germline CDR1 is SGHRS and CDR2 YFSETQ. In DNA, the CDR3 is TGTGCCGGCAGCCCAAGAGCTAGCGGTGTCACAGATACGCAGTATTTT. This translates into CAGSPRASGVTDTQYF.

The CDR3 DNA follows: TGCAGTGCTAGAGATAAGAGGGTCGGCAATGAGCAGTTCTTC. The encoded protein is CSARDKRVGNEQFF. The chain couples TRBV20-1 to TRBJ2-1, with D perhaps TRBD2 (5 bases). The V and J ends lost 0 bases and 6 bases respectively, with 12 bases between them. This CDR3 is built from 14 residues. Germline lookup yields CDR1 DFQATT and CDR2 SNEGSKA (reference sequence).

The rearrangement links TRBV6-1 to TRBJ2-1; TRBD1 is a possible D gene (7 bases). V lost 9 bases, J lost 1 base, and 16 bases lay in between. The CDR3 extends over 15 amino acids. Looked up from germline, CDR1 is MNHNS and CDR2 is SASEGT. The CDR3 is CARGGYRGSYNEQFF. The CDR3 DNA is TGTGCCAGGGGGGGTTACAGGGGTTCCTACAATGAGCAGTTCTTC.

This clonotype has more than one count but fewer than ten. The CDR3 sequence: CASIGVKETDTQYF. The CDR3 nucleotides are TGTGCCAGCATCGGGGTTAAGGAAACAGATACGCAGTATTTT. The chain couples TRBV2 to TRBJ2-3, with D possibly being TRBD2 (5 bases). V was trimmed by 7 bases and J by 3 bases, leaving 14 bases between them. The CDR3 has 14 amino acids. Germline V gene data show CDR1 as SNHLY and CDR2 as FYNNEI.

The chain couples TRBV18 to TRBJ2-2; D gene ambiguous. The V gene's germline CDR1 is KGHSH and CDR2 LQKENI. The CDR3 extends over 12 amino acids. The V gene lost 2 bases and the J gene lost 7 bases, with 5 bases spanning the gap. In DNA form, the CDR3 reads TGTGCCAGCTCACCAAGCGACGGGGAGCTGTTTTTT. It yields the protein CASSPSDGELFF.

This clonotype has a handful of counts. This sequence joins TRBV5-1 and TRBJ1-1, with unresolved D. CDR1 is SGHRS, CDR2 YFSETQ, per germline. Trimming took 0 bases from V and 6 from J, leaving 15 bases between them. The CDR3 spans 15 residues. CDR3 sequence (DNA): TGCGCCAGCAGCTTGGAGGGCACCGGGAGGTCTGAAGCTTTCTTT. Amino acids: CASSLEGTGRSEAFF.

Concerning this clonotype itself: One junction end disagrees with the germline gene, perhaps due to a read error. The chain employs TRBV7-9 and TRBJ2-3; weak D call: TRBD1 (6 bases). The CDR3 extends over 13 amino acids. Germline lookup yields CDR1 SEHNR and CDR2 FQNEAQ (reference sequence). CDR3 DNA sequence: TGTGACAGCAGCCTAGGCAGGGGAGATACGCAGTATTTT. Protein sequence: CDSSLGRGDTQYF.

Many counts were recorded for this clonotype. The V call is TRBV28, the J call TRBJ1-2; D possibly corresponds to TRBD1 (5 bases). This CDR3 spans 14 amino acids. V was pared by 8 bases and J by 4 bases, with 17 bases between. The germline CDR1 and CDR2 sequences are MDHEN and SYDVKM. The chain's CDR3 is CASLPMGGGYGYTF. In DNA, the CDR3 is TGTGCCAGCTTACCCATGGGGGGAGGCTATGGCTACACCTTC.

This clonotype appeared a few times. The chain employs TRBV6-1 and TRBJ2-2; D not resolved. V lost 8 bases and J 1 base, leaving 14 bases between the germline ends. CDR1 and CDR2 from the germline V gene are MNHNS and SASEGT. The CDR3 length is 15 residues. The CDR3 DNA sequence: TGTGCCAGCGGCTTAAAGGCCCGGAACACCGGGGAGCTGTTTTTT. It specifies CASGLKARNTGELFF.

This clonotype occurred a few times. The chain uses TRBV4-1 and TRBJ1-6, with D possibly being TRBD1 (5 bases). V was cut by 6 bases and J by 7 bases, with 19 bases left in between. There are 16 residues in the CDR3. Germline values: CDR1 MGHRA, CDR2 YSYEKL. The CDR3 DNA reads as TGCGCCAGCAGTCCTACAACAGGCACTCAAAATTCACCCCTCCACTTT. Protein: CASSPTTGTQNSPLHF.

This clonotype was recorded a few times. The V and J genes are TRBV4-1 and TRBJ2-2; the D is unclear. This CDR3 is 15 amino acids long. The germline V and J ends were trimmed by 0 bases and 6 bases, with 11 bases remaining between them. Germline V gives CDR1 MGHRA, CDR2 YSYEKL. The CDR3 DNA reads TGCGCCAGCAGCCAAGATGCTTTTGCGCCCGGGGAGCTGTTTTTT. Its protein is CASSQDAFAPGELFF.

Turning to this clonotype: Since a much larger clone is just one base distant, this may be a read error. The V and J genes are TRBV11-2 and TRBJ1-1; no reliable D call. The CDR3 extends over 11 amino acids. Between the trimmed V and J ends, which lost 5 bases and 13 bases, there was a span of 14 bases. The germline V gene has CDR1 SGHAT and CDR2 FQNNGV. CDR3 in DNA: TGTGCCAGCAGCCCCCCTCGGGTTGATTTCTTT. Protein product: CASSPPRVDFF.

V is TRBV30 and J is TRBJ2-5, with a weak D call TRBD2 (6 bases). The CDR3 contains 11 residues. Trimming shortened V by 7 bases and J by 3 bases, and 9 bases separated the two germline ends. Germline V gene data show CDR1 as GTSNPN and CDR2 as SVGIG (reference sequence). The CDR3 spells CAFGLKETQYF. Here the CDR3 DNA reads TGTGCCTTCGGACTAAAAGAGACCCAGTACTTC. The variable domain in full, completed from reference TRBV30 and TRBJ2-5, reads SQTIHQWPATLVQPVGSPLSLECTVEGTSNPNLYWYRQAAGRGLQLLFYSVGIGQISSEVPQNLSASRPQDRQFILSSKKLLLSDSGFYLCAFGLKETQYFGPGTRLLVL.

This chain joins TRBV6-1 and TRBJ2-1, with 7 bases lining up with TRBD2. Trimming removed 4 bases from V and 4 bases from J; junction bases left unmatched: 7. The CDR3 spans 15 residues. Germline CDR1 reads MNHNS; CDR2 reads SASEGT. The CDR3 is CASSGGLAEYNEQFF. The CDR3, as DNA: TGTGCCAGCAGTGGTGGGCTAGCGGAGTACAATGAGCAGTTCTTC.

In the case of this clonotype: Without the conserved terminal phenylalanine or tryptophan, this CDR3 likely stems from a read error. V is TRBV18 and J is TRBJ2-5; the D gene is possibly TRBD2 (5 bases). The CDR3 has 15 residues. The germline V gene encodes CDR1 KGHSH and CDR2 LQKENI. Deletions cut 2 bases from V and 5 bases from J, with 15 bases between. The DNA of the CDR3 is TGTGCCAGCTCACCATCCAGGACTCCAAGGGAGACCCAGTACCTC. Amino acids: CASSPSRTPRETQYL.

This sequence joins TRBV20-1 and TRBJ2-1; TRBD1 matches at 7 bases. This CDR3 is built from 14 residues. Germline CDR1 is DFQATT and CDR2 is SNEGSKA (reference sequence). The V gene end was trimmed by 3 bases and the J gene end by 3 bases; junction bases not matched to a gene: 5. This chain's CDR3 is CSARFGTVYNEQFF. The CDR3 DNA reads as TGCAGTGCTAGGTTTGGGACAGTCTACAATGAGCAGTTCTTC.

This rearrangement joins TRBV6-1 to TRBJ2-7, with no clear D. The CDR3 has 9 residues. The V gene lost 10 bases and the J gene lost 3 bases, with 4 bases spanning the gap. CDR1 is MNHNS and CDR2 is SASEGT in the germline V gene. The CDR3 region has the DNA TGTGCCACCGACTACGAGCAGTACTTC. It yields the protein CATDYEQYF.

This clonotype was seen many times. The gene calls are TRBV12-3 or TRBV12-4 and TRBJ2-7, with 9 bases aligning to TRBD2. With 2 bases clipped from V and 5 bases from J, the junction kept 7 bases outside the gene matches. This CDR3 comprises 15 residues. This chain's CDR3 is CASSLKTSGYHEQYF. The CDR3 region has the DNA TGTGCCAGCAGTTTAAAGACTAGCGGCTATCACGAGCAGTACTTC.

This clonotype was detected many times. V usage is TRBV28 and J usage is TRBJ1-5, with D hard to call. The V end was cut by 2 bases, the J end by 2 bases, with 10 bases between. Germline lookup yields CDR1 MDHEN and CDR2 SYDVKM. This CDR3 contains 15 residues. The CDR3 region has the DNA TGTGCCAGCAGTTTAGACCCCCCGGGCAATCAGCCCCAGCATTTT. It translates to CASSLDPPGNQPQHF.